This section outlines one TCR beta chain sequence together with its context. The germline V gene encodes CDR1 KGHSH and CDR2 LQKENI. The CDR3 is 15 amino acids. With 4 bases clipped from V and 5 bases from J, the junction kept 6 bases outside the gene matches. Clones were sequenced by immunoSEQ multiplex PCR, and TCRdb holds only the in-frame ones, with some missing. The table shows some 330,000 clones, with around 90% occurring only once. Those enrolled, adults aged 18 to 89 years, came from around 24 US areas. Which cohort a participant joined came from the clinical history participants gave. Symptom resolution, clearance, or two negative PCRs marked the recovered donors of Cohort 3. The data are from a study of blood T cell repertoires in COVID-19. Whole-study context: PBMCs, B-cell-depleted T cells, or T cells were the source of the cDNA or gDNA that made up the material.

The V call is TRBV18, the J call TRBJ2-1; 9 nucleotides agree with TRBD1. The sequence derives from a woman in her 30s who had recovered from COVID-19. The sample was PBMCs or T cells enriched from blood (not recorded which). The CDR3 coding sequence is TGTGCCAGCTCACGCTCCACAGGGGGCCACAATGAGCAGTTCTTC. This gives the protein CASSRSTGGHNEQFF. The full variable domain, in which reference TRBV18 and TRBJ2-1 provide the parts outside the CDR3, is NAGVMQNPRHLVRRRGQEARLRCSPMKGHSHVYWYRQLPEEGLKFMVYLQKENIIDESGMPKERFSAEFPKEGPSILRIQQVVRGDSAAYFCASSRSTGGHNEQFFGPGTRLTVL.